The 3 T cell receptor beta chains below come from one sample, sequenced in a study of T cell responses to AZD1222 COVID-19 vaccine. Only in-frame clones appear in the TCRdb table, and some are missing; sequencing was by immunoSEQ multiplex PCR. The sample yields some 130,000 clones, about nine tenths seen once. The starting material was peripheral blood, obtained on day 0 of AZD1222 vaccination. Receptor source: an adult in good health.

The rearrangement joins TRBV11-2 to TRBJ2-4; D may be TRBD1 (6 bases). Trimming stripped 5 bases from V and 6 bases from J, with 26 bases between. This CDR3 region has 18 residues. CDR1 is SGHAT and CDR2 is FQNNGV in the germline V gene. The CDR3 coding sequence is TGTGCCAGCAGCCGAAATTTTAAAACAGGGTCCCCAGGAAACATTCAGTACTTC. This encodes CASSRNFKTGSPGNIQYF.

The CDR3 sequence is CASSQDTGHLNTEAFF. As DNA, the CDR3 is TGTGCCAGCAGCCAAGACACGGGACACCTGAACACTGAAGCTTTCTTT. This chain joins TRBV14 and TRBJ1-1, with a possible D match to TRBD1 (6 bases). Germline-derived CDR1 and CDR2 are SGHDN and FVKESK. This CDR3 has 16 amino acids. The V and J ends lost 0 bases and 0 bases respectively, with 11 bases between them.

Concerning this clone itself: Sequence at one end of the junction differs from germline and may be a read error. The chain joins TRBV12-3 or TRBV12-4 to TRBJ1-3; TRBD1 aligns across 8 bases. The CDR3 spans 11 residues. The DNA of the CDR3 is TGTGCCAGCACCCAATGGCAGGGGGCCCGATTT. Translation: CASTQWQGARF.